The clone carrying this TCR beta chain has at least ten counts. TCRdb reprocessed the PCR reads using MiXCR. The sample contains 40,000 or so clones, around 17% of which appear only once. No patient had received any treatment before thyroid surgery. These data are taken from a study of metastatic and nonmetastatic thyroid tumors. The wider study: For malignant and benign thyroid patients, tumor or nodule tissue and blood were the sources whose repertoires were compared.

Looked up from germline, CDR1 is LNHDA and CDR2 is SQIVND (reference sequence). Trimming took 3 bases from V and 1 from J, leaving 6 bases between them. The CDR3 is made up of 13 amino acids. This TCR derives from a female donor with papillary thyroid cancer or a benign thyroid nodule (not recorded which). Some clones in this sample may be carry-over from other donors' samples. The J gene is TRBJ2-5, the V gene TRBV19; no definite D call. The sample consisted of tumor tissue. CDR3 loop: CASSISSQETQYF. Written as DNA, the CDR3 is TGTGCCAGTAGTATTTCAAGCCAAGAGACCCAGTACTTC.